By share, the clone carrying this TCR beta chain ranks as medium-sized. Its antigen is still unknown. This sample was taken from a study of early T cells in non-severe SARS-CoV-2 infection. On the study more broadly: Sequenced bulk RNA came from whole blood that was unsorted, and chains were unpaired. Study-wide findings and caveats: The matching step, a VDJdb search, favored anti-spike CD8 responses and missed private and CD4 specificities.

CDR1 and CDR2 (germline): MNHEY, SMNVEV (reference sequence). The CDR3 totals 13 residues. Trimming cost V 2 bases and J 5 bases, with 10 bases left between them. Each CDR3 protein gets one entry after TCRdb re-called the 5' RACE reads with MiXCR. The sample carries fewer than 35,000 distinct CDR3 sequences, 4.4% recorded once. Material for sequencing was whole blood. The genes are TRBV27 and TRBJ2-7; D may be TRBD2 (6 bases). This TCR came from an adult who was a healthcare worker with PCR-confirmed SARS-CoV-2 infection or an uninfected control (not recorded which). The CDR3 DNA reads TGTGCCAGCAGTTTAGCTGGGGGGAACGAGCAGTACTTC. Translated, it gives CASSLAGGNEQYF.